A single sample is the source of the 5 T cell receptor beta chains below, sequenced in a study of T-cell memory formation after mild COVID-19. TCRdb independently ran MiXCR on the 5' RACE reads; one entry per CDR3 protein. The sample has 280,000 or so distinct CDR3 sequences, roughly 8.2% seen once. The sequenced sample was PBMCs or a T cell subset sorted from them (not recorded which). The receptors shown here come from a man between 18 and 35 years old who had mild COVID-19 (a few samples of this study predate the infection). Cell type and time point are not known.

This clonotype was counted ten times or more. The genes are TRBV30 and TRBJ2-1, with 8 bases aligning to TRBD2. The V and J ends lost 0 bases and 8 bases, in that order; junction bases with no gene match: 6. Per germline, CDR1 GTSNPN and CDR2 SVGIG (reference sequence). The length of the CDR3 is 14 residues. The CDR3 region is CAWSVGGALDEQFF. The CDR3 bases are TGTGCCTGGAGTGTCGGGGGGGCCCTCGATGAGCAGTTCTTC.

In this sample, this clonotype turned up once. The J gene is TRBJ2-2, the V gene TRBV24-1; 8 bases match TRBD1. CDR3 length: 15 residues. The V gene's germline CDR1 is KGHDR and CDR2 SFDVKD. V dropped 7 bases and J dropped 4; count of bases not matched to a gene: 7. The CDR3 loop is CATRGQGPLTGELFF. The CDR3 coding sequence is TGTGCCACCAGAGGACAGGGACCACTCACCGGGGAGCTGTTTTTT.

The gene calls are TRBV4-2 and TRBJ2-2; D unclear. CDR3 length equals 16 residues. Deletions cut 0 bases from V and 4 bases from J, with 12 bases between. In germline, CDR1 is LGHNA, CDR2 YNFKEQ. The DNA for the CDR3 is TGTGCCAGCAGCCAAGAAGGGTCAGGTCGCACCGGGGAGCTGTTTTTT. It codes for CASSQEGSGRTGELFF.

The V gene is TRBV5-1, the J gene TRBJ1-2; TRBD1 aligns across 12 bases. The CDR3 contains 16 residues. Germline V gene lookup returns CDR1 SGHRS and CDR2 YFSETQ. The J segment lost 4 bases and the V segment lost 3 bases, leaving 7 bases of the junction unmatched. The CDR3 DNA is TGCGCCAGCAGCTCGGGACAGGGGGCACCCCTCTATGGCTACACCTTC. Protein: CASSSGQGAPLYGYTF.

This clonotype came up a few times. This chain links TRBV7-2 with TRBJ1-1; possible D gene TRBD1, 6 bases. V was clipped by 4 bases and J by 7 bases, with 22 bases between them. CDR1 SGHTA and CDR2 FQGNSA come from the germline V gene. The CDR3 sequence is 16 residues long. CDR3 DNA: TGTGCCAGCAGCTATAGCATCTGGGGGCAGAGCGGTGAAGCTTTCTTT. This codes for CASSYSIWGQSGEAFF. Combining the CDR3 with reference TRBV7-2 and TRBJ1-1 gives the whole variable domain GAGVSQSPSNKVTEKGKDVELRCDPISGHTALYWYRQSLGQGLEFLIYFQGNSAPDKSGLPSDRFSAERTGGSVSTLTIQRTQQEDSAVYLCASSYSIWGQSGEAFFGQGTRLTVV.